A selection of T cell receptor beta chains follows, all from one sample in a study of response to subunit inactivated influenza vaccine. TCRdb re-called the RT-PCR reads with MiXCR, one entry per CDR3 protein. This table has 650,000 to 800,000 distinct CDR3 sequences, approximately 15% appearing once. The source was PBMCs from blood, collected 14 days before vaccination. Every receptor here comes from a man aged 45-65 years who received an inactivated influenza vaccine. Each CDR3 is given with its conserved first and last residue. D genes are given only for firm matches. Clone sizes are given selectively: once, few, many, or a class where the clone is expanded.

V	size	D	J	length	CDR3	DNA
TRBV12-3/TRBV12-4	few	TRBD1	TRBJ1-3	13	CASRTGVGNTIYF	TGTGCCAGCAGAACAGGGGTGGGAAACACCATATATTTT
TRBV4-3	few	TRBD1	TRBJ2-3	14	CASSLQGAVDTQYF	TGCGCCAGCAGCCTACAGGGGGCAGTGGATACGCAGTATTTT
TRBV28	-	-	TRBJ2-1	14	CASSSGGQYNEQFF	TGTGCCAGCAGTTCGGGGGGCCAGTACAATGAGCAGTTCTTC
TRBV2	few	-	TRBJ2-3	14	CASSEGAGRDTQYF	TGTGCCAGCAGTGAAGGGGCAGGACGAGATACGCAGTATTTT
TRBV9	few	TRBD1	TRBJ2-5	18	CASSVEPGGSSEQETQYF	TGTGCCAGCAGCGTAGAACCAGGGGGCTCGTCAGAGCAAGAGACCCAGTACTTC
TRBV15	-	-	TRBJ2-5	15	CATSTNRQNQETQYF	TGTGCCACCAGCACTAACCGACAGAACCAAGAGACCCAGTACTTC
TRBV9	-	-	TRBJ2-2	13	CASSGEGGGELFF	TGTGCCAGCAGCGGAGAGGGCGGCGGGGAGCTGTTTTTT
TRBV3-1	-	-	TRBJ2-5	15	CASSQTRVTKETQYF	TGTGCCAGCAGCCAGACAAGGGTTACGAAGGAGACCCAGTACTTC
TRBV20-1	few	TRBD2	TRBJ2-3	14	CSASPGGSTDTQYF	TGCAGTGCTAGCCCGGGAGGGTCCACAGATACGCAGTATTTT
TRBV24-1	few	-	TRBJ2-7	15	CATSDRPDRSYEQYF	TGTGCCACCAGTGACCGACCCGACAGGTCCTACGAGCAGTACTTC
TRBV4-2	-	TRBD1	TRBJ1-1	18	CASSQNRQGAKRDTEAFF	TGTGCCAGCAGCCAAAACCGACAGGGGGCGAAGAGGGACACTGAAGCTTTCTTT
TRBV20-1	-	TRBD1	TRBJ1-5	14	CSYAGQGRGQPQHF	TGCAGTTACGCGGGACAGGGACGCGGTCAGCCCCAGCATTTT
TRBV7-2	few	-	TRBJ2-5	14	CASSFQRVRETQYF	TGTGCCAGCAGCTTTCAGCGGGTACGAGAGACCCAGTACTTC
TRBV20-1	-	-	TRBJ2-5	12	CSATGYGETQYF	TGCAGTGCTACGGGATATGGAGAGACCCAGTACTTC
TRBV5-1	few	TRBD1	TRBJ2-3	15	CASSFGTDSTDTQYF	TGCGCCAGCAGCTTCGGGACAGACTCCACAGATACGCAGTATTTT
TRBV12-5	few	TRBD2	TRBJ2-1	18	CASGLVITPGLPYNEQFF	TGTGCTAGTGGTTTGGTAATTACTCCGGGACTACCGTACAATGAGCAGTTCTTC
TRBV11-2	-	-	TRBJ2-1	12	CASGRGGHEQFF	TGTGCCAGCGGACGTGGGGGGCATGAGCAGTTCTTC
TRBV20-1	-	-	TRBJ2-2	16	CCARDIRDPNTGELFF	TGCTGTGCTAGAGATATTCGGGACCCGAACACCGGGGAGCTGTTTTTT
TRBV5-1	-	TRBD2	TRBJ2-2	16	CASSLRGGAYTGELFF	TGCGCCAGCAGCTTGCGCGGGGGGGCCTACACCGGGGAGCTGTTTTTT
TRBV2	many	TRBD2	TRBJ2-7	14	CAGSREGPAYEQYF	TGTGCAGGATCGAGGGAGGGGCCGGCCTACGAGCAGTACTTC
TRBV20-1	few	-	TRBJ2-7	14	CSARDIDISYEQYF	TGCAGTGCTAGAGATATTGACATATCCTACGAGCAGTACTTC
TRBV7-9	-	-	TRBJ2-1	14	CASSLGWDSVGQFF	TGTGCCAGCAGCTTGGGATGGGACTCCGTTGGGCAGTTCTTC
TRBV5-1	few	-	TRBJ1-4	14	CASSLEARREKLFF	TGCGCCAGCAGCTTGGAGGCTCGAAGGGAAAAACTGTTTTTT
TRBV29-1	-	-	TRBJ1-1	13	CSVEKKMNTEAFF	TGCAGCGTTGAAAAGAAAATGAACACTGAAGCTTTCTTT
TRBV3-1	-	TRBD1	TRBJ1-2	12	CASYRQGGGYTF	TGTGCCAGCTATCGACAGGGGGGAGGCTACACCTTC
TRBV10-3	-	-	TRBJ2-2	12	CAISDRPGELFF	TGTGCCATCAGCGATCGTCCCGGGGAGCTGTTTTTT
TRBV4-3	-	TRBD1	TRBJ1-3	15	CASSQQPGQGNTIYF	TGCGCCAGCAGCCAGCAACCGGGACAGGGAAACACCATATATTTT
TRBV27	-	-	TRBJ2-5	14	CASSFRGEWETQYF	TGTGCCAGCAGTTTCCGTGGGGAGTGGGAGACCCAGTACTTC
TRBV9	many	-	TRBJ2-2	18	CASSVGIGGRGNTGELFF	TGTGCCAGCAGCGTAGGGATCGGCGGAAGGGGGAACACCGGGGAGCTGTTTTTT
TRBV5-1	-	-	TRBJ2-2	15	CASVIGAANTGELFF	TGCGCCAGCGTGATTGGGGCGGCGAACACCGGGGAGCTGTTTTTT
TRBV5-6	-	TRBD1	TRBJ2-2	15	CASSLQGAHTGELFF	TGTGCCAGCAGCTTACAGGGGGCTCACACCGGGGAGCTGTTTTTT
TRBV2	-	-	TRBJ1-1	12	CASVGGWAQAFF	TGTGCCAGCGTGGGGGGCTGGGCCCAAGCTTTCTTT
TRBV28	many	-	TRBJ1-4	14	CASSLSGISEKLFF	TGTGCCAGCAGTTTATCGGGGATATCTGAAAAACTGTTTTTT
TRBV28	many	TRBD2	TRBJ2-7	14	CASSLRGRAYEQYF	TGTGCCAGCAGTTTACGCGGGAGAGCCTACGAGCAGTACTTC
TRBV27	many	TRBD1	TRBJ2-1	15	CASSLGTGYYNEQFF	TGTGCCAGCAGTTTAGGGACAGGATACTACAATGAGCAGTTCTTC
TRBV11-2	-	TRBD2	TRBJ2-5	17	CASSLASSGSFQETQYF	TGTGCCAGCAGCTTAGCAAGTAGCGGGAGCTTCCAAGAGACCCAGTACTTC